The TCR beta chain described here comes from a study of a mutant IDH1 vaccine in newly diagnosed glioma. Sequencing was performed with immunoSEQ multiplex PCR; in TCRdb, only in-frame clones are kept and a portion is missing. This sample has 99,000 or so clones, with approximately 90% found just once. Time point: baseline, week 1 (first vaccination visit). Treatment: pre-vaccination baseline after standard-of-care therapy. The table lists this clone with a few counts. Sequencing was performed on PBMCs, taken from a glioma patient treated with radiotherapy, temozolomide or both. This receptor was taken from a woman between 45 and 60 years old with glioma.

The CDR3 region has the DNA TGTGCCAGCAGCTCGCGACCCTACCCTACCCAGTACTTC. Protein: CASSSRPYPTQYF. The rearrangement uses TRBV7-9 and TRBJ2-5; D not certain. The CDR3 has 13 residues. Germline V CDR1 and CDR2: SEHNR, FQNEAQ (reference sequence). V lost 4 bases and J 8 bases, leaving 14 bases between the germline ends.